This entry is about one T cell receptor beta chain. The immunoSEQ assay was v3.0, run at survey level. TCRdb's table, derived via immunoSEQ multiplex PCR, lists solely in-frame clones and lacks some. The top ten hold about a tenth of the sample, which has about 16,000 clones, under 85% seen once. This CDR3 spans 13 amino acids. Between the trimmed V and J ends, which lost 7 bases and 9 bases, there was a span of 18 bases. Germline V gene lookup returns CDR1 MNHEY and CDR2 SVGAGI. The data were taken from a study of long-term antiretroviral therapy in people with HIV. Study as a whole: It was about a decade before the 2015 immediate-ART recommendation that the earliest samples were taken.

All participants with HIV were treated in the United States. The chain joins TRBV6-5 to TRBJ1-2; D is unclear. This TCR was sampled from a woman in her 40s with HIV. Sequenced material: unsorted PBMCs, taken 2.3 years after starting antiretroviral therapy. DNA of the CDR3: TGTGCCAGCACTAGAGAGTCCGGGTTTCGCTACACCTTC. It specifies CASTRESGFRYTF.